The 28 T cell receptor beta chains below come from one sample, sequenced in a study of shared clonotypes between healthy human individuals. The repertoire was sequenced with immunoSEQ multiplex PCR; TCRdb's copy has only in-frame clones and lacks some. The data contain over a million clones, 70% to 80% of them singletons. Sequencing was performed on memory CD4+ T cells from PBMCs. Sample subset: CD45RA-negative fraction. Receptor source: a young man in good health. Some clones in this sample may be carry-over from other donors' samples.

The rearrangement links TRBV27 to TRBJ2-7, with 11 positions matching TRBD1. This CDR3 has 14 residues. Germline CDR1 is MNHEY and CDR2 is SMNVEV (reference sequence). The trim removed 6 bases at V and 5 bases at J, leaving 6 bases unmatched. CDR3 sequence reads: CASRPRDRGDEQYF. Written as DNA, the CDR3 is TGTGCCAGCAGGCCCAGGGACAGGGGGGACGAGCAGTACTTC.

The chain has TRBV7-8 and TRBJ1-2, with D hard to call. V gave up 2 bases and J gave up 3 bases, with 10 bases separating them. Germline V gene data show CDR1 as SGHVS and CDR2 as FQNEAQ. The CDR3 covers 14 residues. As DNA, the CDR3 is TGTGCCAGCAGCTTATTTAGGGTTGACTATGGCTACACCTTC. Translated, it gives CASSLFRVDYGYTF.

The chain recombines TRBV9 with TRBJ2-7, with 9 bases that match TRBD1. The CDR3 sequence is 16 residues long. Germline-derived CDR1 and CDR2 are SGDLS and YYNGEE. Germline trimming cut 0 bases from V and 5 bases from J; bases unmatched to any gene: 9. CDR3 amino acids: CASSVGDRDRAHEQYF. The CDR3 DNA follows: TGTGCCAGCAGCGTAGGGGACCGGGACAGGGCGCACGAGCAGTACTTC.

The chain carries TRBV27 and TRBJ1-1; 12 positions match TRBD1. In germline, CDR1 is MNHEY, CDR2 SMNVEV (reference sequence). Trimming took 8 bases from V and 0 from J; bases not matched to a gene: 10. This CDR3 contains 17 residues. Here the CDR3 reads CASASGTGGNMNTEAFF. CDR3 nucleotides: TGTGCCAGCGCCTCCGGGACAGGGGGCAACATGAACACTGAAGCTTTCTTT.

This clone has at least ten counts. Different DNA sequences within this sample yield the same CDR3. This chain joins TRBV29-1 and TRBJ1-1; tentative D call: TRBD1 (5 bases). With 6 bases removed from V and 0 bases from J, the gap between germline ends came to 17 bases. The germline gives CDR1 SQVTM, CDR2 ANQGSEA. This CDR3 region has 15 residues. Here the CDR3 reads CSVGGGWGMNTEAFF. In nucleotides, the CDR3 is TGCAGCGTCGGTGGGGGTTGGGGGATGAACACTGAAGCTTTCTTT.

This clone was seen many times. This chain uses TRBV7-3 with TRBJ2-1; 8 nucleotides agree with TRBD2. Germline V CDR1 and CDR2: SGHTA, FQGTGA. Trimming at V came to 5 bases and at J to 6 bases, leaving 9 bases not matched to a gene. CDR3 length: 15 amino acids. The CDR3 region is CASSRSGSEPNEQFF. The DNA for the CDR3 is TGTGCCAGCAGCCGCAGCGGGAGTGAACCCAATGAGCAGTTCTTC.

The chain combines TRBV5-1 with TRBJ1-4; tentatively, D is TRBD1 (5 bases). Germline-derived CDR1 and CDR2 are SGHRS and YFSETQ. The CDR3 totals 16 residues. The V end lost 0 bases, the J end lost 7 bases, and 16 bases lay between the germline ends. CDR3 coding DNA: TGCGCCAGCAGCTTGGAGGGGTTGAGCGCTGGTGAAAAACTGTTTTTT. Translated, it gives CASSLEGLSAGEKLFF.

This chain uses TRBV6-6 with TRBJ1-1; TRBD1 matches 7 bases. CDR1 and CDR2 from the germline V gene are MNHNY and SVGAGI (reference sequence). The CDR3 contains 15 residues. The trim removed 2 bases at V and 6 bases at J, leaving 9 bases unmatched. As DNA, the CDR3 is TGTGCCAGCAGTTACACCCTGACAGGGAAACCTGAAGCTTTCTTT. This codes for CASSYTLTGKPEAFF.

The DNA of the CDR3 is TGCGCCAGCAGCCGAGGACTAGCGGGACCGGGCACCGGGGAGCTGTTTTTT. Amino acids: CASSRGLAGPGTGELFF. The chain couples TRBV4-1 to TRBJ2-2; 12 nucleotides agree with TRBD2. The germline V gene encodes CDR1 MGHRA and CDR2 YSYEKL. The CDR3 has 17 amino acids. Germline trimming cut 4 bases from V and 4 bases from J; bases unmatched to any gene: 7.

The chain combines TRBV7-8 with TRBJ1-5; no clear D. Trimming removed 0 bases from V and 5 bases from J, with 17 bases in between. Germline CDR1 and CDR2: SGHVS and FQNEAQ. The CDR3 is 17 residues long. The CDR3 spells CASSLAPPWNKDQPQHF. As DNA, the CDR3 is TGTGCCAGCAGCTTAGCCCCGCCGTGGAACAAAGATCAGCCCCAGCATTTT. Full variable domain (rest looked up from reference TRBV7-8 and TRBJ1-5): GAGVSQSPRYKVAKRGQDVALRCDPISGHVSLFWYQQALGQGPEFLTYFQNEAQLDKSGLPSDRFFAERPEGSVSTLKIQRTQQEDSAVYLCASSLAPPWNKDQPQHFGDGTRLSIL.

The chain uses TRBV29-1 and TRBJ2-1, with D possibly matching TRBD2 (6 bases). The V end was cut by 6 bases, the J end by 4 bases, with 19 bases between. Per germline, CDR1 SQVTM and CDR2 ANQGSEA. This CDR3 is built from 15 residues. CDR3 nucleotides: TGCAGCGTCCCCCTCCGGGGGACCCTATACAATGAGCAGTTCTTC. Translated, it gives CSVPLRGTLYNEQFF.

The chain recombines TRBV9 with TRBJ2-5, with D possibly TRBD2 on 6 matching bases. Deletions cut 4 bases from V and 2 bases from J, with 12 bases between. The CDR3 spans 14 residues. CDR1 and CDR2 (germline): SGDLS, YYNGEE. The DNA for the CDR3 is TGTGCCAGCAGCCCCCGGACTACGCAAGAGACCCAGTACTTC. It encodes CASSPRTTQETQYF.

CDR3 residues: CASSRRGRALAVSGELFF. DNA for the CDR3: TGCGCCAGCAGTCGTAGGGGGAGGGCCCTGGCGGTGTCCGGGGAGCTGTTTTTT. The J gene is TRBJ2-2, the V gene TRBV4-1; D may be TRBD2 (7 bases). The CDR3 is made up of 18 amino acids. Germline V gives CDR1 MGHRA, CDR2 YSYEKL. With 6 bases removed from V and 6 bases from J, the gap between germline ends came to 26 bases.

This clone has only one observation. The chain joins TRBV29-1 to TRBJ2-7; TRBD2 is a possible D gene (7 bases). Trimming left V 4 bases short and J 7 bases short, with 11 bases between. Germline V CDR1 and CDR2: SQVTM, ANQGSEA. The CDR3 consists of 11 residues. The chain's CDR3 is CSVGRGGEQYF. DNA for the CDR3: TGCAGCGTTGGGAGGGGGGGAGAGCAGTACTTC.

The chain combines TRBV5-5 with TRBJ2-7; D is tentatively TRBD1 or TRBD2 (6 bases each). V dropped 4 bases and J dropped 4 bases, with 21 bases sitting between them. This CDR3 comprises 16 residues. Germline V gene data show CDR1 as SGHKS and CDR2 as YYEKEE (reference sequence). CDR3: CASSQQGRGRRYEQYF. In nucleotides, the CDR3 is TGTGCCAGCAGCCAACAAGGACGGGGGCGCAGGTACGAGCAGTACTTC.

The V and J genes are TRBV21-1 and TRBJ2-1; TRBD1 reflects the table's D call only, with no check against the DNA. TRBV21-1 is reported as a pseudogene. CDR3 length: 14 amino acids. CDR3 sequence (DNA): TGTGCCAGCAGCAAAGCGGACACGGAACATGAGCAGTTCTTC. Its translation: CASSKADTEHEQFF.

The chain links TRBV7-2 to TRBJ1-6; D is uncertain. There are 12 residues in the CDR3. The V end lost 5 bases, the J end lost 10 bases, and 9 bases lay between the germline ends. CDR1 and CDR2 from the germline V gene are SGHTA and FQGNSA. The CDR3 DNA follows: TGTGCCAGCAGCCAGGAGGTGTCACCCCTCCACTTT. This gives the protein CASSQEVSPLHF. Together with reference TRBV7-2 and TRBJ1-6, the CDR3 gives the full variable domain: GAGVSQSPSNKVTEKGKDVELRCDPISGHTALYWYRQSLGQGLEFLIYFQGNSAPDKSGLPSDRFSAERTGGSVSTLTIQRTQQEDSAVYLCASSQEVSPLHFGNGTRLTVT.

The table lists this clone with a few counts. V and J are TRBV7-8 and TRBJ2-2; TRBD2 matches 7 bases. CDR1 and CDR2 from the germline V gene are SGHVS and FQNEAQ. The CDR3 runs 15 residues. J was trimmed by 5 bases and V by 2 bases; bases with no gene match: 5. The CDR3 protein is CASSLRREFTGELFF. DNA for the CDR3: TGTGCCAGCAGCTTAAGGCGGGAGTTTACCGGGGAGCTGTTTTTT.

The gene calls are TRBV28 and TRBJ1-5, with D perhaps matching TRBD1 (6 bases). The CDR3 totals 16 residues. CDR1 MDHEN and CDR2 SYDVKM come from the germline V gene. V dropped 0 bases and J dropped 6 bases, with 15 bases sitting between them. Here the CDR3 DNA reads TGTGCCAGCAGTTTATGGGCACAGGGTGTGGGTCAGCCCCAGCATTTT. This codes for CASSLWAQGVGQPQHF. The full variable domain, in which reference TRBV28 and TRBJ1-5 provide the parts outside the CDR3, is DVKVTQSSRYLVKRTGEKVFLECVQDMDHENMFWYRQDPGLGLRLIYFSYDVKMKEKGDIPEGYSVSREKKERFSLILESASTNQTSMYLCASSLWAQGVGQPQHFGDGTRLSIL.

V is TRBV11-3 and J is TRBJ2-1; no clear D gene. V was clipped by 2 bases and J by 7 bases, with 6 bases between them. The CDR3 has 12 residues. Germline V gene lookup returns CDR1 SGHNT and CDR2 YENEEA. In DNA, the CDR3 is TGTGCCAGCAGCTTATATGCTAATGAGCAGTTCTTC. Translated, it gives CASSLYANEQFF.

This chain links TRBV27 with TRBJ1-5; D is unclear. Trimming removed 4 bases from V and 3 bases from J, with 16 bases in between. This CDR3 has 16 residues. Germline lookup yields CDR1 MNHEY and CDR2 SMNVEV (reference sequence). For the CDR3, the DNA is TGTGCCAGCAGTTCCTTGGACCGAGCCAACAATCAGCCCCAGCATTTT. This translates into CASSSLDRANNQPQHF.

The chain recombines TRBV6-1 with TRBJ2-1, with 8 bases identical to TRBD2. This CDR3 region has 17 residues. Germline trimming cut 4 bases from V and 2 bases from J; bases unmatched to any gene: 10. Per the germline V gene, CDR1 is MNHNS and CDR2 is SASEGT. The CDR3 DNA sequence: TGTGCCAGCAGTGCCTCACCGGGACTAGGCACCTACAATGAGCAGTTCTTC. Amino acids: CASSASPGLGTYNEQFF.

J is TRBJ2-4 and V is TRBV5-1; the match to TRBD1 covers 9 bases. Trimming took 7 bases from V and 8 from J; bases not matched to a gene: 10. Per germline, CDR1 SGHRS and CDR2 YFSETQ. The CDR3 extends over 14 amino acids. CDR3 bases: TGCGCCAGCCGGGAACAGGGGGCCGGGGACATTCAGTACTTC. It codes for CASREQGAGDIQYF.

The chain carries TRBV5-1 and TRBJ2-3; no reliable D call. The germline V gene encodes CDR1 SGHRS and CDR2 YFSETQ. CDR3 length: 14 amino acids. The V gene lost 0 bases and the J gene lost 2 bases, with 7 bases spanning the gap. The CDR3 bases are TGCGCCAGCAGCTTGGCCCCGCACACAGATACGCAGTATTTT. This encodes CASSLAPHTDTQYF.

The chain is built from TRBV6-5 and TRBJ2-2, with unresolved D. Trimming cost V 1 base and J 6 bases, with 6 bases left between them. Germline V gene sequence: CDR1 MNHEY, CDR2 SVGAGI. The CDR3 runs to 13 residues. Written as DNA, the CDR3 is TGTGCCAGCAGTTACTTCGTGGCCGGGGAGCTGTTTTTT. Translating gives CASSYFVAGELFF.

This clone has at least ten counts. The chain has TRBV5-6 and TRBJ1-2; perhaps TRBD1 as D (6 bases). Between the trimmed V and J ends, which lost 0 bases and 4 bases, there was a span of 13 bases. Germline values: CDR1 SGHDT, CDR2 YYEEEE. The length of the CDR3 is 15 residues. In DNA form, the CDR3 reads TGTGCCAGCAGCTTGGCCCAGGGGATCGGCTATGGCTACACCTTC. Translation: CASSLAQGIGYGYTF.

This clone was observed a few times. The chain has TRBV4-2 and TRBJ2-3, with D maybe TRBD1 (6 bases). Between the trimmed V and J ends, which lost 3 bases and 4 bases, there was a span of 11 bases. The CDR3 sequence is 14 residues long. Germline V gives CDR1 LGHNA, CDR2 YNFKEQ. CDR3 protein: CASSHDAGADTQYF. The DNA for the CDR3 is TGTGCCAGCAGCCATGACGCAGGGGCAGATACGCAGTATTTT.

This rearrangement joins TRBV28 to TRBJ2-1; the match to TRBD1 covers 7 bases. This CDR3 contains 16 residues. The germline gives CDR1 MDHEN, CDR2 SYDVKM. The trim removed 3 bases at V and 10 bases at J, leaving 15 bases unmatched. In DNA form, the CDR3 reads TGTGCCAGCAGTTTTGCAGGACAGGCCACCGGAGACGAGCAGTTCTTC. Translated: CASSFAGQATGDEQFF.